This TCR beta chain was recorded in a study of CD8 T cells in ankylosing spondylitis. Study results and limitations: Made up of 7 to 9 highly homologous variants, a TCR beta motif appeared characteristic of ankylosing spondylitis blood. Earlier literature documents some of the motif variants in reactive arthritis synovial fluid and blood. Reportedly, significant enrichment of disease-linked clones occurred in matched ankylosing spondylitis synovial fluid.

As the method for making TCR beta libraries, quantitative 5'-RACE with molecular barcodes was used. TCRdb redid the calling of the 5' RACE reads with MiXCR, one entry per CDR3 protein. The data show roughly 220,000 distinct CDR3 sequences, more than 9% seen once. The ends lost 4 bases at V and 4 bases at J; junction bases unmatched: 7. The CDR3 covers 15 residues. Germline V gene data show CDR1 as SGHRS and CDR2 as YFSETQ. This clonotype was seen many times. Its antigen is not identified. The sample comprised blood, either unsorted or a sorted T cell fraction (not recorded which). The genes are TRBV5-1 and TRBJ2-1; 8 nucleotides agree with TRBD1. The receptor comes from a male donor with ankylosing spondylitis or in good health (not recorded which). For the CDR3, the DNA is TGCGCCAGCAGCCCCGGAACAGGGGGATACAATGAGCAGTTCTTC. Protein product: CASSPGTGGYNEQFF. Full variable domain (outside the CDR3, taken from reference TRBV5-1 and TRBJ2-1): KAGVTQTPRYLIKTRGQQVTLSCSPISGHRSVSWYQQTPGQGLQFLFEYFSETQRNKGNFPGRFSGRQFSNSRSEMNVSTLELGDSALYLCASSPGTGGYNEQFFGPGTRLTVL.